The source of this TCR beta chain is a study of identical twins. From the 5' RACE reads, TCRdb called clonotypes with MiXCR, one entry per CDR3 protein. Of 210,000 or so distinct CDR3 sequences listed, approximately 16% are singletons. This clonotype turned up a few times. Its antigen is not identified. A junction end diverges from the germline sequence, so it may reflect a read error. Study conclusions and caveats: Invariant cells of the MAIT and iNKT types might have partly distorted the zero-insertion analyses.

This CDR3 contains 19 residues. In germline, CDR1 is SGHAT, CDR2 FQNNGV. Separately, the same data were catalogued under a study of T cells expressing NK-cell markers. That work contributes: Sorted T-cell subsets CD3+CD56+NKG2C+, CD3+CD56+NKG2C- and CD3+CD56-NKG2C+ were TCR beta-sequenced. HCMV seropositivity characterized seven of the eight sequenced donors, and seronegativity one. Researchers report these clonotypes also headed the CD3+CD56-NKG2C+ fraction in a few donors.

The receptor's source is a woman younger than 30 in good health. The chain joins TRBV11-2 to TRBJ2-6; weak D call: TRBD2 (6 bases). Sequencing was performed on CD8+ T cells sorted from blood. This CDR3 is CASSLEPGTVASGANVLTF. CDR3 nucleotide sequence: TGTGCCAGCAGCCTAGAACCCGGGACTGTCGCCTCTGGGGCCAACGTCCTGACTTTC. Full variable domain (missing parts from reference TRBV11-2 and TRBJ2-6): EAGVAQSPRYKIIEKRQSVAFWCNPISGHATLYWYQQILGQGPKLLIQFQNNGVVDDSQLPKDRFSAERLKGVDSTLKIQPAKLEDSAVYLCASSLEPGTVASGANVLTFGAGSRLTVL.